These 28 T cell receptor beta chains were all obtained from the same sample, sequenced in a study of blood T cells in healthy people across ages. With a J-beta primer mix and a sample-barcoded 5' primer, a second PCR ran about 7 to 11 cycles. From the 5' RACE reads, TCRdb called clonotypes with MiXCR, one entry per CDR3 protein. There are over a million distinct CDR3 sequences in the sample; 45% to 70% occur only once, and 6.5% to 8.5% lies in the top ten. Sequencing input: blood. These receptors were obtained from a man between 18 and 29 years old in good health.

Here the CDR3 DNA reads TGTGCCAGCAGCCATACGGGACAGGGTGGTGGAAACACCATATATTTT. The encoded protein is CASSHTGQGGGNTIYF. The chain combines TRBV3-1 with TRBJ1-3; the match to TRBD1 covers 9 bases. Trimming at V came to 3 bases and at J to 3 bases, leaving 6 bases not matched to a gene. The CDR3 is 16 residues long. Germline V CDR1 and CDR2: LGHDT, YNNKEL (reference sequence).

This clonotype has only a few counts. The chain uses TRBV29-1 and TRBJ2-7; TRBD1 agrees at 10 bases. Germline loops: CDR1 SQVTM, CDR2 ANQGSEA. The CDR3 totals 13 residues. Losses at the gene ends were 4 bases for V and 3 bases for J; bases not matched to a gene: 3. The CDR3 DNA sequence: TGCAGCGTTGGGGGGACAGGGGACTACGAGCAGTACTTC. Its translation is CSVGGTGDYEQYF.

The chain has TRBV15 and TRBJ2-5; either TRBD1 or TRBD2 may fit D (5 bases each). V shed 5 bases and J shed 7 bases, with 20 bases lying between them. CDR1 LNHNV and CDR2 YYDKDF come from the germline V gene (reference sequence). The length of the CDR3 is 15 residues. CDR3 region: CATSPQEWGPTTQYF. In DNA, the CDR3 is TGTGCCACCAGCCCGCAAGAGTGGGGACCTACGACCCAGTACTTC.

The CDR3 region is CASSFGRELKETQYF. The CDR3 DNA sequence: TGTGCCAGCAGTTTCGGTAGGGAGCTGAAAGAGACCCAGTACTTC. The chain links TRBV6-6 to TRBJ2-5; perhaps TRBD2 as D (5 bases). The CDR3 length is 15 residues. Germline V gives CDR1 MNHNY, CDR2 SVGAGI (reference sequence). V dropped 4 bases and J dropped 3 bases, with 15 bases sitting between them.

This clonotype has a handful of counts. The V and J genes are TRBV29-1 and TRBJ1-1, with D perhaps TRBD1 (6 bases). V was shortened by 4 bases and J by 1 base, with 16 bases between the two germline ends. Germline values: CDR1 SQVTM, CDR2 ANQGSEA. CDR3 size: 15 residues. CDR3 in amino acids: CSVGSRGLGNTEAFF. The DNA for the CDR3 is TGCAGCGTTGGGTCTAGGGGGTTGGGGAACACTGAAGCTTTCTTT.

In this sample, this clonotype turned up a few times. J is TRBJ2-7 and V is TRBV7-2; D call uncertain. CDR3 size: 14 residues. V lost 1 base and J 0 bases, leaving 7 bases between the germline ends. The germline gives CDR1 SGHTA, CDR2 FQGNSA. The CDR3, as DNA: TGTGCCAGCAGCTTAGGGTCACACTCCTACGAGCAGTACTTC. Its protein is CASSLGSHSYEQYF.

The V and J genes are TRBV5-1 and TRBJ2-2; weak D call: TRBD2 (6 bases). Trimming stripped 3 bases from V and 2 bases from J, with 23 bases between. The V gene's germline CDR1 is SGHRS and CDR2 YFSETQ. The CDR3 sequence is 19 residues long. The chain's CDR3 is CASSSTSQVPGLNTGELFF. CDR3 in DNA: TGCGCCAGCAGCTCAACCTCACAAGTCCCGGGACTTAACACCGGGGAGCTGTTTTTT.

This rearrangement joins TRBV27 to TRBJ2-5; the match to TRBD1 covers 9 bases. V lost 5 bases to trimming and J lost 3 bases; unmatched junction nucleotides: 10. The CDR3 runs to 16 residues. Germline CDR1 reads MNHEY; CDR2 reads SMNVEV (reference sequence). In nucleotides, the CDR3 is TGTGCCAGCAGTCCCTCCCCGGACAGGGGTGAAGAGACCCAGTACTTC. This gives the protein CASSPSPDRGEETQYF.

The chain employs TRBV7-6 and TRBJ2-7; 7 positions match TRBD2. With the DNA end fitting TRBJ2-5 better, the J assignment may be wrong. Germline CDR1 and CDR2: SGHVS and FNYEAQ. CDR3 size: 15 residues. CDR3 coding DNA: TGTGCCAGCAGCCAGAGGGCGGGAGACCGAGAGACCCAGTACTTC. Residues: CASSQRAGDRETQYF.

This clonotype was seen a single time. This chain connects TRBV7-9 to TRBJ1-4, with 10 bases lining up with TRBD1. V lost 3 bases and J lost 8; bases outside the gene matches: 6. This CDR3 has 15 residues. Germline V lookup: CDR1 SEHNR, CDR2 FQNEAQ (reference sequence). In nucleotides, the CDR3 is TGTGCCAGCAGCTTCCAGGACAGGGGGGGAGAAAAACTGTTTTTT. Translating gives CASSFQDRGGEKLFF.

The gene calls are TRBV20-1 and TRBJ2-3; D unresolved. The V gene's germline CDR1 is DFQATT and CDR2 SNEGSKA (reference sequence). Trimming shortened V by 3 bases and J by 4 bases, and 8 bases separated the two germline ends. The CDR3 length is 12 residues. CDR3 nucleotide sequence: TGCAGTGCTAGCGCCCTCGCAGATACGCAGTATTTT. It yields the protein CSASALADTQYF.

The CDR3 reads CSARPPTAGAFTDTQYF. The CDR3 nucleotides read TGCAGTGCTAGACCACCTACGGCGGGGGCCTTCACAGATACGCAGTATTTT. This chain uses TRBV20-1 with TRBJ2-3; possibly TRBD2 for D (7 bases). The CDR3 loop spans 17 amino acids. The V gene lost 2 bases and the J gene lost 2 bases, with 20 bases spanning the gap. Germline CDR1 is DFQATT and CDR2 is SNEGSKA (reference sequence).

Regarding this clonotype: Since a much larger clone is just one base distant, this may be a read error. V and J are TRBV27 and TRBJ2-3; 7 bases match TRBD1. Germline-derived CDR1 and CDR2 are MNHEY and SMNVEV (reference sequence). This CDR3 contains 14 residues. The CDR3 DNA reads as TGTGCCGGCAGTTTAAACAGGGGTACAGATACGCAGTATTTT. Protein product: CAGSLNRGTDTQYF.

In regard to this clonotype: An end of the junction differs from the germline gene, which may be a read error. The chain employs TRBV5-5 and TRBJ2-7; D remains unclear. This CDR3 region has 15 residues. The V gene's germline CDR1 is SGHKS and CDR2 YYEKEE (reference sequence). CDR3 nucleotides: TGTGCCGGCAGCCTCTTTCGGGTCGTATCCTACGAGCAGTACTTC. This sequence encodes CAGSLFRVVSYEQYF.

The chain couples TRBV27 to TRBJ2-7; no clear D gene. The J call may not be correct, given that the DNA end is closer to TRBJ2-5. Germline assignment: CDR1 MNHEY and CDR2 SMNVEV (reference sequence). The CDR3 extends over 14 amino acids. The CDR3, as DNA: TGTGCCAGCAGTTTCCTCGCGGCCGATGAGACCCAGTACTTC. Encoded protein: CASSFLAADETQYF.

The V gene is TRBV6-1, the J gene TRBJ1-2; no clear D. Per the germline V gene, CDR1 is MNHNS and CDR2 is SASEGT. The germline V and J ends were trimmed by 3 bases and 3 bases, with 11 bases remaining between them. The CDR3 loop spans 14 amino acids. Here the CDR3 reads CASSDAAQHYGYTF. CDR3 nucleotide sequence: TGTGCCAGCAGTGACGCGGCGCAGCACTATGGCTACACCTTC.

The V call is TRBV4-1, the J call TRBJ1-1; D call uncertain. V was cut by 1 base and J by 6 bases, with 9 bases left in between. The germline gives CDR1 MGHRA, CDR2 YSYEKL. There are 13 residues in the CDR3. The CDR3 is CASSQVGVSEAFF. CDR3 sequence (DNA): TGCGCCAGCAGCCAAGTGGGCGTTTCTGAAGCTTTCTTT.

This clonotype was counted between two and nine times. The CDR3 DNA sequence: TGTGCCAGCAGCCCAGGGACGGGGACGATGGAGACCCAGTACTTC. Translation: CASSPGTGTMETQYF. V usage is TRBV7-9 and J usage is TRBJ2-5, with D possibly called TRBD1 or TRBD2 (5 bases each). This CDR3 region has 15 residues. Germline values: CDR1 SEHNR, CDR2 FQNEAQ (reference sequence). Between the trimmed V and J ends, which lost 5 bases and 5 bases, there was a span of 18 bases.

The rearrangement uses TRBV5-1 and TRBJ2-2, with 7 bases identical to TRBD1. The V gene end was trimmed by 5 bases and the J gene end by 3 bases; junction bases not matched to a gene: 16. The CDR3 is 18 amino acids. The germline CDR1 and CDR2 sequences are SGHRS and YFSETQ. DNA for the CDR3: TGCGCCAGCAGATCAAGAGAGTACGGACAGGCGGACACCGGGGAGCTGTTTTTT. Amino acid sequence: CASRSREYGQADTGELFF.

This clonotype was observed once. The J gene is TRBJ2-4, the V gene TRBV6-1, with 12 bases identical to TRBD1. Germline V gene lookup returns CDR1 MNHNS and CDR2 SASEGT. The CDR3 length is 14 residues. With V trimmed by 6 bases and J by 7 bases, 4 bases remained unmatched. As DNA, the CDR3 is TGTGCCAGCAGGGGGGGACAGGGGGCGAACATTCAGTACTTC. It translates to CASRGGQGANIQYF.

The J gene is TRBJ2-4, the V gene TRBV4-3; D call uncertain. The CDR3 totals 15 residues. The germline V gene encodes CDR1 LGHNA and CDR2 YSLEER. The ends were cut back, 1 base at V and 15 bases at J, with 22 bases in the middle. In nucleotides, the CDR3 is TGCGCCAGCAGCCAAGTCCCGGATCTGTTCTACGCGCTGTACTTC. This encodes CASSQVPDLFYALYF.

The rearrangement uses TRBV21-1 and TRBJ1-2; TRBD1 is taken as the D call from the table, unchecked against the DNA. TRBV21-1 is noted as a pseudogene. This CDR3 has 11 amino acids. The CDR3 DNA reads TGTGCCAGCAGCACCAGGGTCGGCTACACCTTC. Translating it yields CASSTRVGYTF.

The rearrangement links TRBV28 to TRBJ2-5; 9 nucleotides align to TRBD1. Germline V gene sequence: CDR1 MDHEN, CDR2 SYDVKM. J lost 4 bases, V lost 4 bases, and 4 bases had no gene match. The length of the CDR3 is 14 residues. The CDR3 protein is CASSSGTGLETQYF. The CDR3 DNA sequence: TGTGCCAGCAGTTCCGGGACAGGGCTAGAGACCCAGTACTTC.

The V gene is TRBV4-1, the J gene TRBJ1-4; D is unclear. Trimming left V 4 bases short and J 12 bases short, with 21 bases between. This CDR3 region has 15 residues. The V gene's germline CDR1 is MGHRA and CDR2 YSYEKL. CDR3 in amino acids: CASSLEGMGYGELFF. The CDR3 DNA follows: TGCGCCAGCAGCCTTGAAGGAATGGGGTACGGTGAACTGTTTTTT.

The gene calls are TRBV29-1 and TRBJ1-2, with no clear D. Germline CDR1 is SQVTM and CDR2 is ANQGSEA. This CDR3 is 13 amino acids long. Between the trimmed V and J ends, which lost 3 bases and 4 bases, there was a span of 12 bases. DNA of the CDR3: TGCAGCGTTGAGCCCAACCTTTCCTATGGCTACACCTTC. This encodes CSVEPNLSYGYTF.

The J gene is TRBJ2-3, the V gene TRBV9, with 8 nucleotides matching TRBD2. The J segment lost 6 bases and the V segment lost 1 base, leaving 13 bases of the junction unmatched. The CDR3 runs to 17 residues. CDR1 is SGDLS, CDR2 YYNGEE, per germline. The CDR3 region is CASSVNSGTLLGDTQYF. In DNA form, the CDR3 reads TGTGCCAGCAGCGTAAATAGCGGGACCTTACTAGGGGATACGCAGTATTTT. Looking up the rest from reference TRBV9 and TRBJ2-3 gives the full variable domain: DSGVTQTPKHLITATGQRVTLRCSPRSGDLSVYWYQQSLDQGLQFLIQYYNGEERAKGNILERFSAQQFPDLHSELNLSSLELGDSALYFCASSVNSGTLLGDTQYFGPGTRLTVL.

With regard to this clonotype: Given the absence of the conserved phenylalanine or tryptophan at the CDR3 end, a read error is likely. The genes are TRBV20-1 and TRBJ1-4; weak D call: TRBD1 (6 bases). Trimming stripped 6 bases from V and 0 bases from J, with 17 bases between. This CDR3 has 16 residues. In germline, CDR1 is DFQATT, CDR2 SNEGSKA (reference sequence). The DNA of the CDR3 is TGCAGTGCCACTGGGAGGGGGTCAACAACTAATGAAAAACTGTTTTGT. Protein: CSATGRGSTTNEKLFC.

The sample holds a few counts of this clonotype. The CDR3 spells CASSYEVQPSLNEQFF. CDR3 DNA sequence: TGTGCCAGCAGTTACGAGGTCCAGCCCTCGCTCAATGAGCAGTTCTTC. This chain links TRBV6-5 with TRBJ2-1; no definite D call. Germline V lookup: CDR1 MNHEY, CDR2 SVGAGI. This CDR3 has 16 residues. V was pared by 2 bases and J by 6 bases, with 17 bases between.